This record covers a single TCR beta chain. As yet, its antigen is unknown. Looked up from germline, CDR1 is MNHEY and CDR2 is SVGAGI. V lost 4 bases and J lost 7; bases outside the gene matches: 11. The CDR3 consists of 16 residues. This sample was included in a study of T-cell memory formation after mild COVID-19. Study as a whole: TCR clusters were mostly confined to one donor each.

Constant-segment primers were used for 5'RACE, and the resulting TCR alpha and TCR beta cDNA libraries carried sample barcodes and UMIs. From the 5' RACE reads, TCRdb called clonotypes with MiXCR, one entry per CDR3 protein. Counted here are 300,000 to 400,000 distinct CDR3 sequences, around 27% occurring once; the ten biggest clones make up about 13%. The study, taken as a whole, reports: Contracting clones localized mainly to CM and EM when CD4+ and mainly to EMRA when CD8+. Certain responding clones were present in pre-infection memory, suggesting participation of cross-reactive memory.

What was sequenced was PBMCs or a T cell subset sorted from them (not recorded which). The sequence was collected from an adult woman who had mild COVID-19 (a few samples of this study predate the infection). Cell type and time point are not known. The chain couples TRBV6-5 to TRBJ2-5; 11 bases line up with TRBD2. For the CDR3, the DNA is TGTGCCAGCAGTTCCCTTAGCGGGAGGGCCTCGGGGACCCAGTACTTC. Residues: CASSSLSGRASGTQYF.